Below are 22 T cell receptor beta chains sequenced from a single sample in a study of cytomegalovirus exposure and HLA in healthy donors. The PCR ran on 60 Vbeta and 13 Jbeta primers. The method was immunoSEQ multiplex PCR; TCRdb's version includes in-frame clones alone and lacks a portion of them. This table has about 130,000 clones, approximately 79% appearing once. Material: PBMCs. The receptors shown here come from a man in his forties in good health and CMV-seropositive.

The CDR3 protein is CATTPGRSFYGYTF. CDR3 bases: TGTGCCACCACGCCCGGGAGGTCCTTCTATGGCTACACCTTC. The chain is built from TRBV19 and TRBJ1-2; D is unclear. This CDR3 has 14 residues. V gave up 10 bases and J gave up 4 bases, with 19 bases separating them. CDR1 and CDR2 from the germline V gene are LNHDA and SQIVND (reference sequence).

V is TRBV6-5 and J is TRBJ2-3; 11 nucleotides match TRBD1. CDR3 length: 15 amino acids. The junction had 5 bases not matched to a gene; V was cut back by 5 bases and J by 4 bases. Germline V gives CDR1 MNHEY, CDR2 SVGAGI. The CDR3 sequence is CASSRGQGAADTQYF. The CDR3 DNA follows: TGTGCCAGCAGTCGTGGACAGGGGGCCGCAGATACGCAGTATTTT.

The chain employs TRBV29-1 and TRBJ2-1; possibly TRBD2 for D (6 bases). V dropped 7 bases and J dropped 3 bases, with 13 bases sitting between them. The CDR3 has 13 residues. CDR1 and CDR2 from the germline V gene are SQVTM and ANQGSEA. The chain's CDR3 is CSAPLANYNEQFF. CDR3 in DNA: TGCAGCGCCCCCCTAGCGAACTACAATGAGCAGTTCTTC.

The chain employs TRBV19 and TRBJ1-4; D possibly corresponds to TRBD1 (5 bases). V was cut by 6 bases and J by 6 bases, with 20 bases left in between. Germline values: CDR1 LNHDA, CDR2 SQIVND (reference sequence). The CDR3 is made up of 16 amino acids. The CDR3 DNA is TGTGCCAGTAGCCGCGCCGGGCAGGGTGGGGATGAAAAACTGTTTTTT. Translation: CASSRAGQGGDEKLFF.

CDR3 coding DNA: TGTGCCAGCAGTCGGGGACGTGGGCTCGGGGGTACGCAGTATTTT. Encoded protein: CASSRGRGLGGTQYF. The chain combines TRBV27 with TRBJ2-3; perhaps TRBD2 as D (6 bases). The CDR3 spans 15 residues. Germline V gene lookup returns CDR1 MNHEY and CDR2 SMNVEV (reference sequence). Deletions cut 5 bases from V and 8 bases from J, with 20 bases between.

This chain's CDR3 is CASSNSGRGTDTQYF. Here the CDR3 DNA reads TGTGCCAGTAGTAATAGCGGGAGGGGGACAGATACGCAGTATTTT. This chain joins TRBV19 and TRBJ2-3; 11 positions agree with TRBD2. Germline lookup yields CDR1 LNHDA and CDR2 SQIVND (reference sequence). Trimming took 4 bases from V and 3 from J; bases not matched to a gene: 3. CDR3 length: 15 amino acids.

The chain couples TRBV18 to TRBJ2-7; a possible D gene is TRBD2 (6 bases). Trimming cost V 3 bases and J 7 bases, with 7 bases left between them. Germline loops: CDR1 KGHSH, CDR2 LQKENI. The CDR3 extends over 11 amino acids. The CDR3 region is CASSPRGEQYF. Here the CDR3 DNA reads TGTGCCAGCTCACCCCGGGGGGAGCAGTACTTC.

The gene calls are TRBV2 and TRBJ1-1, with D possibly being TRBD1 (5 bases). Per the germline V gene, CDR1 is SNHLY and CDR2 is FYNNEI. V lost 4 bases and J lost 0, with 18 bases in between. The CDR3 runs to 17 residues. CDR3 sequence: CASSVRGGAGMNTEAFF. Here the CDR3 DNA reads TGTGCCAGCAGTGTGAGGGGAGGAGCGGGAATGAACACTGAAGCTTTCTTT.

This sequence joins TRBV7-9 and TRBJ2-7; D gene ambiguous. Per the germline V gene, CDR1 is SEHNR and CDR2 is FQNEAQ (reference sequence). Trimming took off 2 bases at V and 9 bases at J, with 20 bases between the two ends. The CDR3 totals 15 residues. CDR3 loop: CASSLSGAARVGQYF. For the CDR3, the DNA is TGTGCCAGCAGCTTATCGGGTGCGGCCCGGGTCGGGCAGTACTTC. The variable domain in full, with the rest retrieved from reference TRBV7-9 and TRBJ2-7, is DTGVSQNPRHKITKRGQNVTFRCDPISEHNRLYWYRQTLGQGPEFLTYFQNEAQLEKSRLLSDRFSAERPKGSFSTLEIQRTEQGDSAMYLCASSLSGAARVGQYFGPGTRLTVT.

The V call is TRBV5-3, the J call TRBJ1-1; D gene uncertain. TRBV5-3 is an ORF, and what it does is uncertain. V lost 4 bases to trimming and J lost 1 base, with 20 bases between them. This CDR3 comprises 17 residues. This chain's CDR3 is CARSKRAQQHSNTEAFF. The CDR3 bases are TGTGCCAGAAGCAAGAGAGCCCAACAGCATTCGAACACTGAAGCTTTCTTT.

The rearrangement joins TRBV4-2 to TRBJ1-5, with D uncertain. V was shortened by 3 bases and J by 0 bases, with 15 bases between the two germline ends. The germline CDR1 and CDR2 sequences are LGHNA and YNFKEQ. The CDR3 is 17 amino acids. The CDR3 protein is CASSQRPLIYSNQPQHF. DNA of the CDR3: TGTGCCAGCAGCCAGAGGCCCCTCATCTATAGCAATCAGCCCCAGCATTTT.

This clone was found a few times. This rearrangement joins TRBV5-6 to TRBJ1-6; D may be TRBD1 (5 bases). V was clipped by 4 bases and J by 6 bases, with 14 bases between them. The V gene's germline CDR1 is SGHDT and CDR2 YYEEEE. This CDR3 has 15 residues. The DNA of the CDR3 is TGTGCCAGCAGCGGGACTTCCACGGGTAATTCACCCCTCCACTTT. Amino acids: CASSGTSTGNSPLHF. Filled out from reference TRBV5-6 and TRBJ1-6, the complete variable domain reads DAGVTQSPTHLIKTRGQQVTLRCSPKSGHDTVSWYQQALGQGPQFIFQYYEEEERQRGNFPDRFSGHQFPNYSSELNVNALLLGDSALYLCASSGTSTGNSPLHFGNGTRLTVT.

This clone was counted a few times. The rearrangement links TRBV11-2 to TRBJ1-6; 7 nucleotides agree with TRBD1. This CDR3 has 17 amino acids. Germline CDR1 SGHAT, CDR2 FQNNGV. V shed 8 bases and J 0 bases; nucleotides not matched to a gene: 10. Here the CDR3 reads CASQTGPPSSYNSPLHF. In DNA, the CDR3 is TGTGCCAGCCAGACAGGGCCCCCTTCCTCCTATAATTCACCCCTCCACTTT.

Notes on this clone: Other nucleotide sequences from this sample produce the same CDR3. The CDR3 DNA is TGTGCCAGTAGTATGTCCGGCACAGATACGCAGTATTTT. It codes for CASSMSGTDTQYF. The genes are TRBV19 and TRBJ2-3; D unclear. The CDR3 spans 13 residues. Germline V lookup: CDR1 LNHDA, CDR2 SQIVND (reference sequence). V lost 3 bases, J lost 1 base, and 5 bases lay in between.

The CDR3 sequence is CASSFEGGRNTEAFF. The CDR3, as DNA: TGTGCCAGCAGCTTTGAAGGGGGCAGGAACACTGAAGCTTTCTTT. This chain links TRBV5-4 with TRBJ1-1; 7 bases align to TRBD1. After removal of 2 bases from V and 1 base from J, the junction contained 5 bases not matched to a gene. Germline CDR1 reads SGHNT; CDR2 reads YYREEE (reference sequence). The length of the CDR3 is 15 residues.

The chain couples TRBV10-1 to TRBJ2-5, with 12 positions matching TRBD1. CDR1 WNHNN and CDR2 SYGVQD come from the germline V gene (reference sequence). The CDR3 contains 14 residues. V lost 6 bases to trimming and J lost 4 bases; unmatched junction nucleotides: 3. The DNA of the CDR3 is TGCGCCAGCAGCCGGGACAGGGGGCGAGAGACCCAGTACTTC. Amino acids: CASSRDRGRETQYF.

The chain couples TRBV7-3 to TRBJ2-7; TRBD1 is a possible D gene (6 bases). The CDR3 loop spans 13 amino acids. Germline V CDR1 and CDR2: SGHTA, FQGTGA. The V end was cut by 5 bases, the J end by 3 bases, with 11 bases between. This chain's CDR3 is CASSRNRDYEQYF. The CDR3 nucleotides are TGTGCCAGCAGCCGCAACAGGGACTACGAGCAGTACTTC.

As for this clone: Compared with germline, one end of the junction differs, possibly owing to a read error. The chain employs TRBV7-6 and TRBJ2-3; 11 nucleotides align to TRBD2. Germline V lookup: CDR1 SGHVS, CDR2 FNYEAQ. This CDR3 has 15 residues. This CDR3 reads CAGSFVAGGGDTQYF. DNA for the CDR3: TGTGCCGGCAGCTTTGTAGCGGGAGGGGGAGATACGCAGTATTTT.

The CDR3 loop is CASSHPGTGFNEQFF. The CDR3 nucleotides read TGCGCCAGCAGCCATCCCGGGACAGGGTTCAATGAGCAGTTCTTC. The V and J genes are TRBV4-1 and TRBJ2-1; 9 bases agree with TRBD1. J gave up 6 bases and V 3 bases, and 6 bases lay outside the gene matches. The germline V gene encodes CDR1 MGHRA and CDR2 YSYEKL. This CDR3 spans 15 amino acids.

This chain connects TRBV11-2 to TRBJ1-5; a possible D gene is TRBD1 (5 bases). Germline CDR1 SGHAT, CDR2 FQNNGV. Trimming cost V 5 bases and J 6 bases, with 14 bases left between them. The CDR3 length is 14 residues. The CDR3 loop reads CASSRSGVSQPQHF. The CDR3 bases are TGTGCCAGCAGCCGTTCGGGGGTGAGTCAGCCCCAGCATTTT.

This chain connects TRBV10-2 to TRBJ1-1; tentatively, D is TRBD1 (5 bases). V dropped 3 bases and J dropped 4 bases, with 21 bases sitting between them. Germline CDR1 and CDR2: WSHSY and SAAADI. The CDR3 is made up of 17 amino acids. The CDR3 loop reads CASSESAAALGGTEAFF. CDR3 bases: TGCGCCAGCAGTGAATCGGCGGCAGCTTTGGGGGGCACTGAAGCTTTCTTT.

This clone was detected only a few times. The chain joins TRBV6-1 to TRBJ1-1, with D possibly TRBD1 on 6 matching bases. Germline CDR1 and CDR2: MNHNS and SASEGT. The V end lost 6 bases, the J end lost 3 bases, and 14 bases lay between the germline ends. The CDR3 spans 14 residues. The CDR3 is CASSQQGRDTEAFF. The CDR3 nucleotides are TGTGCCAGCAGCCAACAGGGTCGGGACACTGAAGCTTTCTTT.